The present entry profiles one TCR beta chain with its context. Its specificity is unknown. This sample stems from a study of T cells after yellow fever vaccination. Study-wide results and caveats: Reappearance after the booster was seen for most primary-vaccination clones, at more than 95% CD4 and 88% CD8.

The CDR3 spans 13 residues. CDR1 and CDR2 from the germline V gene are GTSNPN and SVGIG (reference sequence). Trimming cost V 5 bases and J 5 bases; bases outside gene matches: 3. Synthesis of TCR cDNA relied on 5'RACE template switching, which attached a universal primer site and UMIs. TCRdb re-called the 5' RACE reads with MiXCR, one entry per CDR3 protein. This sample yields a few hundred thousand distinct CDR3 sequences, of which 4.1% are seen a single time; approximately 23% belongs to the top ten. This specimen consisted of PBMCs, obtained 5 days after the yellow fever booster vaccination. The chain couples TRBV30 to TRBJ2-5, with TRBD1 matching 12 bases. The receptor comes from a man aged 18 to 29 who received the YFV17D yellow fever vaccine. CDR3 sequence reads: CAWGTGGGETQYF. For the CDR3, the DNA is TGTGCCTGGGGGACAGGGGGCGGCGAGACCCAGTACTTC.